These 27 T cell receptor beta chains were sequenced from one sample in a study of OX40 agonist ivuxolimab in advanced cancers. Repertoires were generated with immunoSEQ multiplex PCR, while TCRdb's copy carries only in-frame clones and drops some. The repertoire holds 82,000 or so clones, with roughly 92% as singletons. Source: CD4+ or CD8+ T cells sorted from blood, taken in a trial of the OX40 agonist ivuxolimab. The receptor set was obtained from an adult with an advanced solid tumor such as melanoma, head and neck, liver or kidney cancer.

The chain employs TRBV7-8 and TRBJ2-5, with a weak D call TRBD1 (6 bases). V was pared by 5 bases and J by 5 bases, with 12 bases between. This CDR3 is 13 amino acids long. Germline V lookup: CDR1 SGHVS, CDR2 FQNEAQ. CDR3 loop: CASSRGGRETQYF. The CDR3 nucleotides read TGTGCCAGCAGCCGAGGGGGAAGGGAGACCCAGTACTTC. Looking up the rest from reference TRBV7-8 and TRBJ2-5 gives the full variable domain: GAGVSQSPRYKVAKRGQDVALRCDPISGHVSLFWYQQALGQGPEFLTYFQNEAQLDKSGLPSDRFFAERPEGSVSTLKIQRTQQEDSAVYLCASSRGGRETQYFGPGTRLLVL.

As DNA, the CDR3 is TGTGCTAGTGGTTTCCCGCTGGGGGAGGCGTTCTTC. Translating gives CASGFPLGEAFF. The rearrangement links TRBV12-5 to TRBJ2-1; perhaps TRBD2 as D (6 bases). Germline V CDR1 and CDR2: LGHNT, FRNRAP. The CDR3 length is 12 residues. Trimming left V 3 bases short and J 15 bases short, with 15 bases between.

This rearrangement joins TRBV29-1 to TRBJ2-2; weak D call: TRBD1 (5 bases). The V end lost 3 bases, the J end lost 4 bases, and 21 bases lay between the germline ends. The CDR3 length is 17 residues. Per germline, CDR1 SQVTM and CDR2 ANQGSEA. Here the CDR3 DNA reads TGCAGCGTTGACAGGGAAGCCGCCCCCCGGGCCACCGGGGAGCTGTTTTTT. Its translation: CSVDREAAPRATGELFF.

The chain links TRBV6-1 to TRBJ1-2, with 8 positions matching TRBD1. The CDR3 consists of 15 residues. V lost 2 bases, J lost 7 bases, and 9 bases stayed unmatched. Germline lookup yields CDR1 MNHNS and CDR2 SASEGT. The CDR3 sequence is CASSENPRGPGGYTF. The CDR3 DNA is TGTGCCAGCAGTGAAAACCCCAGGGGGCCTGGTGGCTACACCTTC.

In DNA form, the CDR3 reads TGTGCCAGCAGCCGATATTCCGGGACAGGGGGAGAAAAACTGTTTTTT. Amino acids: CASSRYSGTGGEKLFF. V gene TRBV13 combines with J gene TRBJ1-4, with 11 nucleotides matching TRBD1. The CDR3 spans 16 residues. Trimming removed 5 bases from V and 8 bases from J; junction bases left unmatched: 10. Germline V lookup: CDR1 PRHDT, CDR2 FYEKMQ (reference sequence).

The CDR3 sequence is CASSIGGQGEWPQHF. Written as DNA, the CDR3 is TGTGCCAGTAGTATAGGGGGGCAGGGTGAGTGGCCCCAGCATTTT. This chain joins TRBV19 and TRBJ1-5; TRBD1 is a possible D gene (6 bases). This CDR3 contains 15 residues. The germline V gene has CDR1 LNHDA and CDR2 SQIVND (reference sequence). V was shortened by 1 base and J by 9 bases, with 16 bases between the two germline ends.

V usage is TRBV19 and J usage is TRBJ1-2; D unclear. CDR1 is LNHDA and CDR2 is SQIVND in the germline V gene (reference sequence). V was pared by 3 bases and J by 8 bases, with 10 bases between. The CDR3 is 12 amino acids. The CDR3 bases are TGTGCCAGTAGTATTTCTCAGAGCGGCTACACCTTC. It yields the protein CASSISQSGYTF.

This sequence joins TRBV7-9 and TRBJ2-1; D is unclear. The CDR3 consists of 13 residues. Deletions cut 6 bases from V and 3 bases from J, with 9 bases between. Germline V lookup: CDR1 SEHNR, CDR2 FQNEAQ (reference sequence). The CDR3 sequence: CASSIQVYNEQFF. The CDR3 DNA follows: TGTGCCAGCAGTATCCAGGTCTACAATGAGCAGTTCTTC.

CDR3 DNA: TGTGCCAGCAGCGTAGCGTCTGGGCCCGGGGAGCTGTTTTTT. It codes for CASSVASGPGELFF. This rearrangement joins TRBV9 to TRBJ2-2; D call uncertain. With 0 bases removed from V and 6 bases from J, the gap between germline ends came to 9 bases. The germline V gene encodes CDR1 SGDLS and CDR2 YYNGEE. The CDR3 has 14 amino acids.

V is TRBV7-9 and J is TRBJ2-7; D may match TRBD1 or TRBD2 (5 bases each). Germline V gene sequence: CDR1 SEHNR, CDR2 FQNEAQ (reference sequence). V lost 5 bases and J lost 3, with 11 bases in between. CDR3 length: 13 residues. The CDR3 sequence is CASSPGAGYEQYF. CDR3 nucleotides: TGTGCCAGCAGCCCCGGGGCGGGCTACGAGCAGTACTTC.

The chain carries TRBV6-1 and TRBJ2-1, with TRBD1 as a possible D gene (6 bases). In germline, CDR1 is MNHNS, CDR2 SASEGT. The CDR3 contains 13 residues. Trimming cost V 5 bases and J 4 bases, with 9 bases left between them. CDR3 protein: CASSWQGYNEQFF. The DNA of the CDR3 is TGTGCCAGCAGTTGGCAGGGGTACAATGAGCAGTTCTTC.

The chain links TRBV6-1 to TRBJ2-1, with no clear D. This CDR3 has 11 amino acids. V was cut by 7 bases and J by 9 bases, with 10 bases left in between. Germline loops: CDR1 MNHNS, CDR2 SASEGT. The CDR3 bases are TGTGCCAGCACGGTTAAACGTGAGCAGTTCTTC. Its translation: CASTVKREQFF.

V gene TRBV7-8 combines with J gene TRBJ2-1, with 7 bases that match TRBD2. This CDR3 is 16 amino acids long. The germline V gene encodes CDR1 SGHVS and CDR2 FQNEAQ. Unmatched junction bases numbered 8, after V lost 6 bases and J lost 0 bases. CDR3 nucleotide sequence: TGTGCCAGCAGTTTGCGGCGGGAGAGCTCCTACAATGAGCAGTTCTTC. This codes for CASSLRRESSYNEQFF.

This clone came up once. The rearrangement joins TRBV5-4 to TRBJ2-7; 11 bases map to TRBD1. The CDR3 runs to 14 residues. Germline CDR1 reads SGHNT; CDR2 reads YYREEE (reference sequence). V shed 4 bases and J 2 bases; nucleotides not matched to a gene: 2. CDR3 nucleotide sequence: TGTGCCAGCAGCCAGGACAGGGGGCCCTACGAGCAGTACTTC. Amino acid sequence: CASSQDRGPYEQYF.

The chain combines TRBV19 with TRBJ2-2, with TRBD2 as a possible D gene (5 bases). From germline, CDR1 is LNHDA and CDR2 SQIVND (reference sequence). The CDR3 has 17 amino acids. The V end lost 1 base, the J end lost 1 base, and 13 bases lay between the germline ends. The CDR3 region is CASSIGSFGGNTGELFF. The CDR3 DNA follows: TGTGCCAGTAGTATAGGATCGTTTGGAGGGAACACCGGGGAGCTGTTTTTT.

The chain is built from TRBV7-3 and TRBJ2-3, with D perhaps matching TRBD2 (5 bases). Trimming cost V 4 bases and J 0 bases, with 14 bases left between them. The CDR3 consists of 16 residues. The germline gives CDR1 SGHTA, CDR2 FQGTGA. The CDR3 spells CASSSHPGTSTDTQYF. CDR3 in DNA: TGTGCCAGCAGCTCCCACCCGGGAACGAGCACAGATACGCAGTATTTT. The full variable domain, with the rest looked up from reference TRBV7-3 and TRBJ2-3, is GAGVSQTPSNKVTEKGKYVELRCDPISGHTALYWYRQSLGQGPEFLIYFQGTGAADDSGLPNDRFFAVRPEGSVSTLKIQRTERGDSAVYLCASSSHPGTSTDTQYFGPGTRLTVL.

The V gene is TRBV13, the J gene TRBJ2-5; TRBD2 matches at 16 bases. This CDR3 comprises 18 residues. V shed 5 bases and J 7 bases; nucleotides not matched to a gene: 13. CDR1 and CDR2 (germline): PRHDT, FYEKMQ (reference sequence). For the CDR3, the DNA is TGTGCCAGCAGCCATCAGGCGGGACTAGCGGGGGGGCTGGGGACCCAGTACTTC. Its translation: CASSHQAGLAGGLGTQYF.

CDR3 in amino acids: CASSPQSTNEKLFF. Written as DNA, the CDR3 is TGTGCCAGCTCACCCCAGTCAACTAATGAAAAACTGTTTTTT. The rearrangement uses TRBV18 and TRBJ1-4, with no clear D. The CDR3 has 14 residues. Germline-derived CDR1 and CDR2 are KGHSH and LQKENI. The germline V and J ends were trimmed by 3 bases and 0 bases, with 5 bases remaining between them.

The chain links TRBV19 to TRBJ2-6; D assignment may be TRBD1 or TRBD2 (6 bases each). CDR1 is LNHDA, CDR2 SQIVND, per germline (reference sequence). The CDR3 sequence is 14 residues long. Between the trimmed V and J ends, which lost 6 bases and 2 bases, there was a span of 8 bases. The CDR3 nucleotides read TGTGCCAGTAGGGAGGGGGCTGGGGCCAACGTCCTGACTTTC. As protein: CASREGAGANVLTF.

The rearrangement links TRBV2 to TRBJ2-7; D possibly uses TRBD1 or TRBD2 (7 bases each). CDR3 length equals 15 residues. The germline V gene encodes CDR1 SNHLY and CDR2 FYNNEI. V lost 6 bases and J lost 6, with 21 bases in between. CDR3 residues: CASSDVTGRGSEQYF. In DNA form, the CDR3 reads TGTGCCAGCAGCGATGTGACAGGGAGGGGGAGCGAGCAGTACTTC.

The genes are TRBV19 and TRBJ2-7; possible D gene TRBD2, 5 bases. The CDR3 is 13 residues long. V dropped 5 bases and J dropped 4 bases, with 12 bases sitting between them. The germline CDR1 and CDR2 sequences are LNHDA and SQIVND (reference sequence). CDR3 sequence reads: CASSPGLSYEQYF. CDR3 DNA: TGTGCCAGTAGTCCAGGACTTTCGTACGAGCAGTACTTC.

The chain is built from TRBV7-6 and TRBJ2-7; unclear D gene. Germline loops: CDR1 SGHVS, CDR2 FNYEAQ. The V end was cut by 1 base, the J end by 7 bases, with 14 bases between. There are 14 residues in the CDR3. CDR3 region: CASSLESRLGEQYF. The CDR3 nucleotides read TGTGCCAGCAGCTTAGAGTCCAGGTTGGGTGAGCAGTACTTC.

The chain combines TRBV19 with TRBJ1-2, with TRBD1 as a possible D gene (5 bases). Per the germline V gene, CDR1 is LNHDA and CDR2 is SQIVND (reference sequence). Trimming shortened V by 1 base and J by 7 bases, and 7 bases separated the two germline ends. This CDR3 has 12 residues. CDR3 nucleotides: TGTGCCAGTAGTATAGTGGGGGTTGGCTACACCTTC. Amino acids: CASSIVGVGYTF.

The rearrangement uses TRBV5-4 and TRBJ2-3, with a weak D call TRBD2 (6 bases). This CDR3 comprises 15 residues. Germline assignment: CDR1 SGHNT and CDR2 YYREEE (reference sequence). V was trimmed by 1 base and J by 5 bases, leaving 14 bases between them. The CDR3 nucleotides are TGTGCCAGCAGCTTGAGGCCGGGAGTGCAAGATACGCAGTATTTT. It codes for CASSLRPGVQDTQYF.

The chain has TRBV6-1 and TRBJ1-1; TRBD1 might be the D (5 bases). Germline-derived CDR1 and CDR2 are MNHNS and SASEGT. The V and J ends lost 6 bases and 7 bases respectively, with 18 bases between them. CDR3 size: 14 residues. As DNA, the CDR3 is TGTGCCAGCAGCACTTTTCCCGGGCAGGGTGAAGCTTTCTTT. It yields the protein CASSTFPGQGEAFF.

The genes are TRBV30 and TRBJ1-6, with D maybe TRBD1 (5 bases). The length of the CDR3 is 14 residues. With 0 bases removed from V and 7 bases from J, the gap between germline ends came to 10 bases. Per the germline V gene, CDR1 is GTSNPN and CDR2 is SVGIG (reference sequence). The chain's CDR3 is CAWSVRRDNSPLHF. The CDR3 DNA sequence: TGTGCCTGGAGTGTGCGTAGGGACAATTCACCCCTCCACTTT.

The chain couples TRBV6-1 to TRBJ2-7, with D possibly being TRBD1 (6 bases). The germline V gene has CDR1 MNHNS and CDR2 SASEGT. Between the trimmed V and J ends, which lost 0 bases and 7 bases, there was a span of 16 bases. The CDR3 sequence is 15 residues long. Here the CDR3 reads CASSEARGYAIEQYF. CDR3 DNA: TGTGCCAGCAGTGAAGCCAGGGGATACGCTATAGAGCAGTACTTC.